Listed below are T cell receptor beta chains from one sample, sequenced in a study of CD8+CD57+ T cells in acquired aplastic anemia. TCRdb re-derived calls from the reads in MiXCR, one entry per CDR3 protein. In the table there are roughly 300,000 distinct CDR3 sequences, roughly 50% of which are singletons. The sample was sorted CD4+, CD8+, or CD8+CD57+ T cells (not recorded which) from PBMCs. These receptors were taken from a human donor with severe aplastic anemia or a healthy control (not recorded which). Both conserved end residues are part of each CDR3. Fields, in order: V gene, D gene, CDR3 length, J gene, clone size, CDR3 DNA, CDR3 protein. D genes are given only for firm matches. Clone size is stated in some rows and not others, as once, few, many or a class when expanded.

TRBV15	.	19	TRBJ2-1	.	TGTGCCACCAGCAGCCCCACTCAACACAGGGTTAGCTCCTACAATGAGCAGTTCTTC	CATSSPTQHRVSSYNEQFF
TRBV5-4	TRBD1	14	TRBJ2-7	.	TGCGCCAGCAGCAACCGGGACAGGGGCTCGGCGCAGTACTTC	CASSNRDRGSAQYF
TRBV20-1	TRBD2	19	TRBJ2-6	.	TGCAGTGCTAGAGTCGGGCTAGCGGGGGGGCCTGGTGGGGCCAACGTCCTGACTTTC	CSARVGLAGGPGGANVLTF
TRBV30	.	13	TRBJ1-5	many	TGTGCCTGGAGTCCCTCGAGTGGCCAGCCCCAGCATTTT	CAWSPSSGQPQHF
TRBV5-1	.	17	TRBJ2-5	many	TGCGCCAGCAGCTTGTACGCAGGCTGGCGGGCCCAAGAGACCCAGTACTTC	CASSLYAGWRAQETQYF
TRBV9	TRBD1	14	TRBJ2-7	.	TGTGCCAGCAGCGTAGAACAGGGGGCAATCGAGCAGTACTTC	CASSVEQGAIEQYF
TRBV7-3	.	14	TRBJ2-1	.	TGTGCCAGCAGCTTATTTGTTACGGGGAATGAGCAGTTCTTC	CASSLFVTGNEQFF
TRBV7-4	.	16	TRBJ2-2	.	TGTGCCAGCAGGATCAGGGGGGACTCGACCACCGGGGAGCTGTTTTTT	CASRIRGDSTTGELFF
TRBV11-1	.	13	TRBJ1-1	.	TGTGCCAGCAGCTTATCCGCCAGGGTTGAAGCTTTCTTT	CASSLSARVEAFF
TRBV29-1	TRBD1	15	TRBJ1-6	.	TGCAGCGTTGACTGCACAGGGGGCTTAAGGTCACCCCTCCACTTT	CSVDCTGGLRSPLHF
TRBV5-8	TRBD1	15	TRBJ1-4	.	TGTGCCAGCAGTACCGGGACAGGGGGCAATGAAAAACTGTTTTTT	CASSTGTGGNEKLFF
TRBV12-3/TRBV12-4	TRBD1	16	TRBJ1-2	many	TGTGCCAGCAGACTGACAGGGAAGGTACTATCTAGTGGCTACACCTTC	CASRLTGKVLSSGYTF
TRBV6-5	.	16	TRBJ2-6	many	TGTGCCAGCAGTTACGACAGAAACTCTGGGGCCAACGTCCTGACTTTC	CASSYDRNSGANVLTF
TRBV7-7	TRBD2	16	TRBJ2-1	.	TGTGCTAGCAGCTTAGGGCCGGGGGGCTCCTACAATGAGCAGTTCTTC	CASSLGPGGSYNEQFF
TRBV7-2	TRBD1	16	TRBJ2-7	.	TGTGCCAGCAGCCGAACCTGGACAGGGGGCTTCTACGAGCAGTACTTC	CASSRTWTGGFYEQYF
TRBV2	.	11	TRBJ1-3	many	TGTGCCAGCAGGGGTGGAAACACCATATATTTT	CASRGGNTIYF
TRBV5-1	.	17	TRBJ2-6	.	TGCGCCAGCAGCCCTGGGGCACCGCTCTCTGGGGCCAACGTCCTGACTTTC	CASSPGAPLSGANVLTF
TRBV7-8	.	16	TRBJ2-2	once	TGTGCCAGCAGTCCAAACGGGGGCCGGAACACCGGGGAGCTGTTTTTT	CASSPNGGRNTGELFF
TRBV10-3	.	15	TRBJ1-1	.	TGTGCCAGCAGAACCCTATGGCAGCTCAACACTGAAGCTTTCTTT	CASRTLWQLNTEAFF
TRBV2	.	10	TRBJ2-7	.	TGTGCCGCGGGAACCTACGAGCAGTACTTC	CAAGTYEQYF
TRBV5-6	.	15	TRBJ2-7	few	TGTGCCAGCAGCTCGCCGGGGGTTTCGCCCTACGAGCAGTACTTC	CASSSPGVSPYEQYF
TRBV25-1	TRBD2	15	TRBJ2-7	.	TGTGCCAGCAGTGGCCCAAGCGGGAACTCCTACGAGCAGTACTTC	CASSGPSGNSYEQYF
TRBV5-5	TRBD1	18	TRBJ1-6	many	TGTGCCAGCAGCTTGGTGGAGGGGGCGAACTCCTATAATTCACCCCTCCACTTT	CASSLVEGANSYNSPLHF
TRBV9	TRBD1	15	TRBJ2-3	.	TGTGCCAGCAGCTTGGTTGACAGGGCCGCAGATACGCAGTATTTT	CASSLVDRAADTQYF
TRBV7-8	.	13	TRBJ1-2	few	TGTGCCAGCAGCCCCGGACAGAACTATGGCTACACCTTC	CASSPGQNYGYTF
TRBV7-9	.	14	TRBJ2-7	many	TGTGCCAGCAGCTTAATGGATCGCCGATACGAGCAGTACTTC	CASSLMDRRYEQYF
TRBV5-1	.	16	TRBJ2-7	.	TGCGCCAGCAGCTTGTCGAGGACTCTTGCCTCCTACGAGCAGTACTTC	CASSLSRTLASYEQYF
TRBV10-3	.	12	TRBJ1-1	.	TGTGCCATCAGTGAGTTTGGGAATGAAGCTTTCTTT	CAISEFGNEAFF
TRBV24-1	TRBD1	13	TRBJ1-2	few	TGTGCCACCAGTGAGCCGACAGGGAGTGGCTACACCTTC	CATSEPTGSGYTF
TRBV2	TRBD2	13	TRBJ2-1	.	TGTGCGAGGGGGGTAGCGGGAACCAATGAGCAGTTCTTC	CARGVAGTNEQFF
TRBV20-1	TRBD1	16	TRBJ2-1	many	TGCAGTGCCCCAAAGATAGGGGGCTTAGGGTACAATGAGCAGTTCTTC	CSAPKIGGLGYNEQFF
TRBV7-6	.	13	TRBJ1-6	few	TGTGCCAGCAGCTTGTCGGTAGAATCACCCCTCCACTTT	CASSLSVESPLHF
TRBV6-5	.	14	TRBJ1-4	.	TGTGCCAGCAGACCGGAGGGGCCTAATGAAAAACTGTTTTTT	CASRPEGPNEKLFF